Following are 20 T cell receptor beta chains from one sample sequenced in a study of T cell changes during pregnancy in multiple sclerosis. Produced via immunoSEQ multiplex PCR; TCRdb's table is partial and in-frame only. The table has around 64,000 clones, roughly 91% seen once. The sequencing used CD4+ T cells from peripheral blood mononuclear cells, collected after pregnancy. These receptors came from a female donor with multiple sclerosis, enrolled in a pregnancy study.

The V call is TRBV5-4, the J call TRBJ2-7; D uncertain. Germline loops: CDR1 SGHNT, CDR2 YYREEE (reference sequence). Trimming left V 4 bases short and J 6 bases short, with 23 bases between. The CDR3 totals 16 residues. CDR3 in DNA: TGTGCCAGCAGCCCCCCGGGTGTGAAAGTGATTATCGAGCAGTACTTC. Translated, it gives CASSPPGVKVIIEQYF.

The chain joins TRBV28 to TRBJ1-2; 7 bases match TRBD1. The J segment lost 8 bases and the V segment lost 6 bases, leaving 9 bases of the junction unmatched. This CDR3 is 13 amino acids long. CDR1 and CDR2 (germline): MDHEN, SYDVKM. CDR3 amino acids: CASRPTGYRGYTF. The CDR3 DNA follows: TGTGCCAGCAGACCGACAGGGTATCGAGGCTACACCTTC.

The V gene is TRBV28, the J gene TRBJ1-4; 7 nucleotides agree with TRBD1. The length of the CDR3 is 14 residues. The germline gives CDR1 MDHEN, CDR2 SYDVKM. The ends lost 7 bases at V and 5 bases at J; junction bases unmatched: 7. The CDR3 here is CASTDRVTNEKLFF. The CDR3 DNA sequence: TGTGCCAGCACCGACAGGGTGACAAATGAAAAACTGTTTTTT.

J is TRBJ2-7 and V is TRBV27, with TRBD1 matching 10 bases. The J segment lost 3 bases and the V segment lost 3 bases, leaving 5 bases of the junction unmatched. Germline-derived CDR1 and CDR2 are MNHEY and SMNVEV (reference sequence). The length of the CDR3 is 15 residues. The CDR3 loop reads CASSLEGQGFYEQYF. CDR3 sequence (DNA): TGTGCCAGCAGTTTGGAGGGACAGGGGTTCTACGAGCAGTACTTC.

The chain recombines TRBV30 with TRBJ2-5, with 10 bases aligning to TRBD2. Germline assignment: CDR1 GTSNPN and CDR2 SVGIG (reference sequence). This CDR3 has 13 residues. V lost 3 bases and J lost 2; bases outside the gene matches: 0. Written as DNA, the CDR3 is TGTGCCTGGAGACTAGCGGGACAAGAGACCCAGTACTTC. This gives the protein CAWRLAGQETQYF.

The chain uses TRBV19 and TRBJ1-1; no clear D gene. Germline assignment: CDR1 LNHDA and CDR2 SQIVND (reference sequence). V gave up 2 bases and J gave up 6 bases, with 13 bases separating them. The CDR3 runs to 14 residues. CDR3 residues: CASSIIRGSAEAFF. The CDR3 DNA is TGTGCCAGTAGTATAATCCGAGGGAGTGCTGAAGCTTTCTTT.

V usage is TRBV10-2 and J usage is TRBJ2-1, with 12 bases fitting TRBD2. CDR1 is WSHSY and CDR2 is SAAADI in the germline V gene. This CDR3 contains 15 residues. The junction had 10 bases not matched to a gene; V was cut back by 6 bases and J by 10 bases. Here the CDR3 DNA reads TGCGCCAGCAGCAACCTAGCGGGAGGGCCGGGGGAGCAGTTCTTC. Translated, it gives CASSNLAGGPGEQFF.

V is TRBV5-1 and J is TRBJ1-1; the D gene is possibly TRBD1 (5 bases). This CDR3 contains 15 residues. V was trimmed by 0 bases and J by 0 bases, leaving 9 bases between them. CDR1 is SGHRS and CDR2 is YFSETQ in the germline V gene. The CDR3, as DNA: TGCGCCAGCAGCTTGGACAGGCCTCTGAACACTGAAGCTTTCTTT. Translating it yields CASSLDRPLNTEAFF.

J is TRBJ1-5 and V is TRBV5-6, with 9 bases aligning to TRBD1. The trim removed 4 bases at V and 6 bases at J, leaving 8 bases unmatched. This CDR3 has 15 residues. CDR1 is SGHDT, CDR2 YYEEEE, per germline. This chain's CDR3 is CASSRTGEALQPQHF. The DNA of the CDR3 is TGTGCCAGCAGCCGGACAGGGGAAGCCCTTCAGCCCCAGCATTTT.

V is TRBV11-2 and J is TRBJ2-7; 11 nucleotides agree with TRBD2. CDR1 is SGHAT and CDR2 is FQNNGV in the germline V gene. Trimming removed 1 base from V and 4 bases from J; junction bases left unmatched: 6. The CDR3 runs to 16 residues. CDR3 nucleotide sequence: TGTGCCAGCAGCTTAGGACTAGCGGGAAACTCATACGAGCAGTACTTC. Translated: CASSLGLAGNSYEQYF.

The CDR3 bases are TGTGCCATCAGTGACACCACAGGGTTCACCTACGAGCAGTACTTC. It is translated as CAISDTTGFTYEQYF. This chain uses TRBV10-3 with TRBJ2-7, with D possibly TRBD1 on 6 matching bases. Germline values: CDR1 ENHRY, CDR2 SYGVKD. The CDR3 has 15 residues. V was clipped by 3 bases and J by 2 bases, with 14 bases between them.

This clone has more than one count but fewer than ten. The chain couples TRBV19 to TRBJ1-2; TRBD1 might be the D (5 bases). V shed 6 bases and J shed 7 bases, with 21 bases lying between them. The CDR3 has 15 residues. The germline V gene has CDR1 LNHDA and CDR2 SQIVND (reference sequence). Here the CDR3 DNA reads TGTGCCAGTAGCATTAACCGACAGAGAGCCGGTGGCTACACCTTC. Protein: CASSINRQRAGGYTF.

The chain uses TRBV7-9 and TRBJ1-1, with 8 bases lining up with TRBD1. Looked up from germline, CDR1 is SEHNR and CDR2 is FQNEAQ (reference sequence). The CDR3 contains 17 residues. V gave up 5 bases and J gave up 0 bases; unmatched junction bases: 11. The CDR3 DNA reads TGTGCCAGCAGCAACGAGGGACAGGCGCCTGTGAACACTGAAGCTTTCTTT. The encoded protein is CASSNEGQAPVNTEAFF. Combining the CDR3 with reference TRBV7-9 and TRBJ1-1 gives the whole variable domain DTGVSQNPRHKITKRGQNVTFRCDPISEHNRLYWYRQTLGQGPEFLTYFQNEAQLEKSRLLSDRFSAERPKGSFSTLEIQRTEQGDSAMYLCASSNEGQAPVNTEAFFGQGTRLTVV.

V and J are TRBV28 and TRBJ1-1, with D possibly matching TRBD1 (6 bases). CDR3 length: 16 residues. CDR1 is MDHEN, CDR2 SYDVKM, per germline. V was cut by 2 bases and J by 0 bases, with 13 bases left in between. In DNA form, the CDR3 reads TGTGCCAGCAGTTTACAGGGGCCCCTGGTGAACACTGAAGCTTTCTTT. This translates into CASSLQGPLVNTEAFF.

Here the CDR3 DNA reads TGTGCCACCAGCAGGTCGAGCTCTGGAAACACCATATATTTT. This encodes CATSRSSSGNTIYF. The rearrangement uses TRBV19 and TRBJ1-3, with D uncertain. The CDR3 is made up of 14 amino acids. CDR1 is LNHDA and CDR2 is SQIVND in the germline V gene (reference sequence). V lost 10 bases and J 0 bases, leaving 13 bases between the germline ends.

This clone was seen ten or more times. The V gene is TRBV5-8, the J gene TRBJ1-1; D is perhaps TRBD1 (5 bases). Germline loops: CDR1 SGHTS, CDR2 YDEGEE. This CDR3 is built from 13 residues. V was cut by 0 bases and J by 11 bases, with 14 bases left in between. CDR3 residues: CASSLGWRDLAFF. The CDR3 DNA is TGTGCCAGCAGCTTGGGTTGGCGGGACCTCGCTTTCTTT.

This clone was found once. The rearrangement joins TRBV30 to TRBJ2-1, with TRBD2 as a possible D gene (5 bases). The V and J ends lost 8 bases and 0 bases respectively, with 11 bases between them. The CDR3 length is 13 residues. Germline CDR1 is GTSNPN and CDR2 is SVGIG (reference sequence). DNA of the CDR3: TGTGCCCATAGCGCCAGCTCCTACAATGAGCAGTTCTTC. Translation: CAHSASSYNEQFF.

The chain employs TRBV10-3 and TRBJ2-3, with unresolved D. The V end lost 3 bases, the J end lost 5 bases, and 6 bases lay between the germline ends. Germline CDR1 ENHRY, CDR2 SYGVKD. The CDR3 length is 12 residues. The CDR3 bases are TGTGCCATCAGTGAACGAGGAGATACGCAGTATTTT. Amino acids: CAISERGDTQYF.

The rearrangement uses TRBV5-6 and TRBJ1-5; D is perhaps TRBD1 (6 bases). CDR1 and CDR2 from the germline V gene are SGHDT and YYEEEE. The CDR3 contains 14 residues. Trimming removed 4 bases at V and 4 bases at J, with 12 bases between. The CDR3: CASSGGAGNQPQHF. The CDR3 DNA follows: TGTGCCAGCAGCGGGGGGGCAGGGAATCAGCCCCAGCATTTT. Looking up the rest from reference TRBV5-6 and TRBJ1-5 gives the full variable domain: DAGVTQSPTHLIKTRGQQVTLRCSPKSGHDTVSWYQQALGQGPQFIFQYYEEEERQRGNFPDRFSGHQFPNYSSELNVNALLLGDSALYLCASSGGAGNQPQHFGDGTRLSIL.

This chain links TRBV6-6 with TRBJ1-2; 12 bases map to TRBD1. Germline CDR1 reads MNHNY; CDR2 reads SVGAGI (reference sequence). J gave up 2 bases and V 6 bases, and 7 bases lay outside the gene matches. The CDR3 runs 16 residues. The CDR3 sequence: CASRQTGTGGNYGYTF. In DNA form, the CDR3 reads TGTGCCAGCAGACAAACGGGGACAGGGGGCAACTATGGCTACACCTTC.